This note documents a single TCR beta chain sequence. This sample was included in a study of blood T cell repertoires in COVID-19. Study in general: Whether acute or convalescent, the COVID-19 samples came from the United States, Italy and Spain.

V gave up 3 bases and J gave up 6 bases; unmatched junction bases: 2. The CDR3 contains 15 residues. Germline V gives CDR1 SGHDT, CDR2 YYEEEE. Produced via immunoSEQ multiplex PCR; TCRdb's table is partial and in-frame only. The sample gives under 120,000 clones, over 75% of which show up once; roughly 32% is in the top ten. This TCR came from a woman aged 80 or over with acute or convalescent COVID-19. This rearrangement joins TRBV5-6 to TRBJ1-6; TRBD1 matches at 11 bases. The sequencing sample was made of peripheral blood. As DNA, the CDR3 is TGTGCCAGCAGCTCGGACAGGGGGCTTAATTCACCCCTCCACTTT. It encodes CASSSDRGLNSPLHF.